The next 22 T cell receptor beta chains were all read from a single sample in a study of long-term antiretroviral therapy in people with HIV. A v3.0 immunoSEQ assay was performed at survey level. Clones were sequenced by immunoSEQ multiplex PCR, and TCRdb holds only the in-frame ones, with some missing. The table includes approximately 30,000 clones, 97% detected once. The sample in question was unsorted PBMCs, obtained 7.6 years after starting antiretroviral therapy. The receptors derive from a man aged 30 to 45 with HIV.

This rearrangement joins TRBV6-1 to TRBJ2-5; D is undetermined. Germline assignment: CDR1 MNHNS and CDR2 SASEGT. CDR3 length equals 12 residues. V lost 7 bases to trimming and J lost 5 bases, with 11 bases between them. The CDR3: CASTGRSETQYF. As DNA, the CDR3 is TGTGCCAGCACCGGGCGATCGGAGACCCAGTACTTC.

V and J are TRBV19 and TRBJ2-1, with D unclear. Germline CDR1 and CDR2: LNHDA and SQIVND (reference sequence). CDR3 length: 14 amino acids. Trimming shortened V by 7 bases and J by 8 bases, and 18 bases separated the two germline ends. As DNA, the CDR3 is TGTGCCAGTACCCCGGGTCCCCGGGCGGATGAGCAGTTCTTC. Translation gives CASTPGPRADEQFF.

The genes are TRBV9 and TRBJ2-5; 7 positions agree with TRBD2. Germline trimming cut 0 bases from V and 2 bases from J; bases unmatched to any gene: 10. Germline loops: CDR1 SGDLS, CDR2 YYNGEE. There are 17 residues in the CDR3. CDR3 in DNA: TGTGCCAGCAGCGTAGGACCACGTTGGGGGGGACAAGAGACCCAGTACTTC. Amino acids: CASSVGPRWGGQETQYF.

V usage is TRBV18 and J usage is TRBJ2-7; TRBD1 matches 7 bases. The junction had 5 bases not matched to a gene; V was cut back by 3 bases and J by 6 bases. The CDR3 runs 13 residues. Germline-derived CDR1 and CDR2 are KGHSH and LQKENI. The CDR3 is CASSPGTATEQYF. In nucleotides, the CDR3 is TGTGCCAGCTCACCTGGGACAGCCACCGAGCAGTACTTC.

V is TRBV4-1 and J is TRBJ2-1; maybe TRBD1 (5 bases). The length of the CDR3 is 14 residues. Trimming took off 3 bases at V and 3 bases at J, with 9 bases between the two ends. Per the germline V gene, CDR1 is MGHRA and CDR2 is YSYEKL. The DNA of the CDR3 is TGCGCCAGCAGCCAGCAGACAGTCTACAATGAGCAGTTCTTC. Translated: CASSQQTVYNEQFF.

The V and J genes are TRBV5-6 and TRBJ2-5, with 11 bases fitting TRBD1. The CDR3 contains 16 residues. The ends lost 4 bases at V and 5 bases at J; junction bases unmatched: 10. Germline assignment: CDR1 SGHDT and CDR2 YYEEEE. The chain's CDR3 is CASSPPRTGGRETQYF. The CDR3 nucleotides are TGTGCCAGCAGCCCTCCACGGACAGGGGGCCGCGAGACCCAGTACTTC.

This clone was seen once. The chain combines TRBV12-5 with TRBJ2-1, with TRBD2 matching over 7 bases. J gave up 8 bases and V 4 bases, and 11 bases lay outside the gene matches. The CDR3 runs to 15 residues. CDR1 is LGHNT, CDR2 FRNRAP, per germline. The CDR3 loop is CASGSDLAGGYEQFF. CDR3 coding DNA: TGTGCTAGTGGTTCAGACTTAGCGGGCGGCTATGAGCAGTTCTTC.

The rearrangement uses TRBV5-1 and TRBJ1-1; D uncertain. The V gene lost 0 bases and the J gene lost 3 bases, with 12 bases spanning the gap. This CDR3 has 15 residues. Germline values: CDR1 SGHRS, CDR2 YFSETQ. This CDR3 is CASSLVAGADTEAFF. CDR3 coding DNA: TGCGCCAGCAGCTTGGTGGCGGGCGCAGACACTGAAGCTTTCTTT.

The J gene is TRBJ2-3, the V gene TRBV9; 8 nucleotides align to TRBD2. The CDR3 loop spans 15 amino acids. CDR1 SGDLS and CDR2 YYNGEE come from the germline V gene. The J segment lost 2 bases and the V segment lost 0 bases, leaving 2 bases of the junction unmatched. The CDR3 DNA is TGTGCCAGCAGCGTAGGACTAGCGATCACAGATACGCAGTATTTT. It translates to CASSVGLAITDTQYF.

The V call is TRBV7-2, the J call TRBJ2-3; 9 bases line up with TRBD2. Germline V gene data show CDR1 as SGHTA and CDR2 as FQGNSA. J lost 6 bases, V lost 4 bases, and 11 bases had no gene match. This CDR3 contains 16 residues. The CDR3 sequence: CASSWGGGAIADTQYF. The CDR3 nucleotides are TGTGCCAGCAGCTGGGGCGGGGGGGCGATTGCGGATACGCAGTATTTT.

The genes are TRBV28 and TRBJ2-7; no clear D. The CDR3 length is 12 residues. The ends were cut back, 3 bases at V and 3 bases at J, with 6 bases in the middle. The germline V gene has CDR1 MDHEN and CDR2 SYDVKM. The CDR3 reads CASSFVGYEQYF. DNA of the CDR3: TGTGCCAGCAGTTTCGTTGGCTACGAGCAGTACTTC.

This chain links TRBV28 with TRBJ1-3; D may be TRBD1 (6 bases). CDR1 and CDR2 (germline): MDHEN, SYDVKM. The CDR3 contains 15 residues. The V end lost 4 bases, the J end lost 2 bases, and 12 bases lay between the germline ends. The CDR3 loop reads CASSSHREAGNTIYF. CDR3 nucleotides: TGTGCCAGCAGTTCCCACAGGGAGGCTGGAAACACCATATATTTT.

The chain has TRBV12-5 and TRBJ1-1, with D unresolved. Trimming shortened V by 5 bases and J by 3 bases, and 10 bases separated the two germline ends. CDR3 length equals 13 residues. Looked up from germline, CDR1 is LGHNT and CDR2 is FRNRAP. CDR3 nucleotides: TGTGCTAGTGGTGGCCCGTCTGACACTGAAGCTTTCTTT. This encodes CASGGPSDTEAFF. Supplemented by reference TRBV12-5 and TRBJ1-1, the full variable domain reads DARVTQTPRHKVTEMGQEVTMRCQPILGHNTVFWYRQTMMQGLELLAYFRNRAPLDDSGMPKDRFSAEMPDATLATLKIQPSEPRDSAVYFCASGGPSDTEAFFGQGTRLTVV.

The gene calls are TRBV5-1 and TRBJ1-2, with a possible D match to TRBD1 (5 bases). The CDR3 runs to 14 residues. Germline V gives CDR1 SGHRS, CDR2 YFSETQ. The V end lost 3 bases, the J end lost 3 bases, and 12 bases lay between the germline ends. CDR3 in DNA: TGCGCCAGCAGCTCTTCGACAGCCGACTATGGCTACACCTTC. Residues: CASSSSTADYGYTF. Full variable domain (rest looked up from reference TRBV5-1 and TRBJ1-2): KAGVTQTPRYLIKTRGQQVTLSCSPISGHRSVSWYQQTPGQGLQFLFEYFSETQRNKGNFPGRFSGRQFSNSRSEMNVSTLELGDSALYLCASSSSTADYGYTFGSGTRLTVV.

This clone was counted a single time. The chain's CDR3 is CASSYSHSSYEQYF. Written as DNA, the CDR3 is TGTGCCAGCAGTTATTCCCACAGCTCCTACGAGCAGTACTTC. V and J are TRBV27 and TRBJ2-7; D not certain. The V end was cut by 4 bases, the J end by 0 bases, with 10 bases between. The CDR3 sequence is 14 residues long. The germline gives CDR1 MNHEY, CDR2 SMNVEV (reference sequence).

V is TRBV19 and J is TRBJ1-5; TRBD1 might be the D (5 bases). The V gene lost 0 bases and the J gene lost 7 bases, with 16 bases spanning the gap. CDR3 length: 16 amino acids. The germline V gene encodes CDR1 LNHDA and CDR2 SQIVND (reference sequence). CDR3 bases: TGTGCCAGTAGTATAGATAAGACGTGGGGCCAGCAGCCCCAGCATTTT. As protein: CASSIDKTWGQQPQHF.

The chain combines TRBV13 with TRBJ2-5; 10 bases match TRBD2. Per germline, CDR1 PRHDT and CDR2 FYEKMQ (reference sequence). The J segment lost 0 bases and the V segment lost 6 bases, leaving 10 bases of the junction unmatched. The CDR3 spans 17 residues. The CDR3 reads CASSRPRLAGHQETQYF. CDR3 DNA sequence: TGTGCCAGCAGTCGACCTCGACTAGCGGGCCACCAAGAGACCCAGTACTTC.

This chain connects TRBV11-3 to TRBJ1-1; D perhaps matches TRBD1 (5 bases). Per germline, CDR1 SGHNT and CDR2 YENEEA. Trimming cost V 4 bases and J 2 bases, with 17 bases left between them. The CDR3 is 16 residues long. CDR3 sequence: CASSSDSDGTNTEAFF. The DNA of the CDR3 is TGTGCCAGCAGCTCAGACAGCGACGGGACTAACACTGAAGCTTTCTTT.

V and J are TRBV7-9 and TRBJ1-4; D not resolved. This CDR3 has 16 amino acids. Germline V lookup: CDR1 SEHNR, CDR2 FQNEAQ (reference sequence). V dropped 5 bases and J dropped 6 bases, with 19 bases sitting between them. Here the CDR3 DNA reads TGTGCCAGCAGCCCCGGCCGCCCTCCGGCGGATGAAAAACTGTTTTTT. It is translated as CASSPGRPPADEKLFF.

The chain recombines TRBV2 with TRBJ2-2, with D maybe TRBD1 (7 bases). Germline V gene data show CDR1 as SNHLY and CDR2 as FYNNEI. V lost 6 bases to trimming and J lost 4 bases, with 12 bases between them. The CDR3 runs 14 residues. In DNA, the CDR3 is TGTGCCAGCAGGAGACAGGGAGGCACCGGGGAGCTGTTTTTT. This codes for CASRRQGGTGELFF.

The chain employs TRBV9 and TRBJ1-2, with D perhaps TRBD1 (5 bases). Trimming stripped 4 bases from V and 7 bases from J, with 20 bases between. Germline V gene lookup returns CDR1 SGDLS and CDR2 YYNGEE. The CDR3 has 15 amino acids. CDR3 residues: CASSRTEPERGGYTF. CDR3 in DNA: TGTGCCAGCAGCCGAACCGAACCAGAGAGGGGTGGCTACACCTTC.

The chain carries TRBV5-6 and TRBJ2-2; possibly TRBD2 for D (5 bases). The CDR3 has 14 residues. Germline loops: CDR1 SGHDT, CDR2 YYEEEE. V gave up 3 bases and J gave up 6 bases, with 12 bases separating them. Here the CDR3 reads CASSWTEGSGELFF. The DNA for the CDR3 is TGTGCCAGCAGCTGGACTGAGGGTTCCGGGGAGCTGTTTTTT.